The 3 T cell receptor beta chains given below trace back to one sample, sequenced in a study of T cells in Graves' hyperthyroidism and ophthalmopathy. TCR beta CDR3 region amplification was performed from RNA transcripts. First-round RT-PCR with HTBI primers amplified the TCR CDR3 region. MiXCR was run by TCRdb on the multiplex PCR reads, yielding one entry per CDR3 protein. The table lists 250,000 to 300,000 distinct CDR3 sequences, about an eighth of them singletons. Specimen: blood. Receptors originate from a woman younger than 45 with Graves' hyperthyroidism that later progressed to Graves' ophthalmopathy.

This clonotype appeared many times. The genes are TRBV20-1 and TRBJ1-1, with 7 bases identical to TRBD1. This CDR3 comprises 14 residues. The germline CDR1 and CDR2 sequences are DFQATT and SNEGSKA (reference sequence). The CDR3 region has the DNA TGCAGGGTGGACAGGTTAATATCGAACACTGAAGCTTTCTTT. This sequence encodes CRVDRLISNTEAFF.

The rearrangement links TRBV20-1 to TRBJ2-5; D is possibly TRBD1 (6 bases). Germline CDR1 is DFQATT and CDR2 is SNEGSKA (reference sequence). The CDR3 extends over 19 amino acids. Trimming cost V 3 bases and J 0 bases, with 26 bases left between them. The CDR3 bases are TGCAGTGCTAGTAGTGCCAGCAGTTCTCCCCGGGACAACCAAGAGACCCAGTACTTC. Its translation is CSASSASSSPRDNQETQYF.

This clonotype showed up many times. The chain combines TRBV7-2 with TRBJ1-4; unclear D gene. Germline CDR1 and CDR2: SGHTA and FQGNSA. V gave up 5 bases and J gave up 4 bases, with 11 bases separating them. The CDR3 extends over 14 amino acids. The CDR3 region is CASSQAVINEKLFF. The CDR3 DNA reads TGTGCCAGCAGCCAGGCCGTTATTAATGAAAAACTGTTTTTT. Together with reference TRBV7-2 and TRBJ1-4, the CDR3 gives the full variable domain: GAGVSQSPSNKVTEKGKDVELRCDPISGHTALYWYRQSLGQGLEFLIYFQGNSAPDKSGLPSDRFSAERTGGSVSTLTIQRTQQEDSAVYLCASSQAVINEKLFFGSGTQLSVL.